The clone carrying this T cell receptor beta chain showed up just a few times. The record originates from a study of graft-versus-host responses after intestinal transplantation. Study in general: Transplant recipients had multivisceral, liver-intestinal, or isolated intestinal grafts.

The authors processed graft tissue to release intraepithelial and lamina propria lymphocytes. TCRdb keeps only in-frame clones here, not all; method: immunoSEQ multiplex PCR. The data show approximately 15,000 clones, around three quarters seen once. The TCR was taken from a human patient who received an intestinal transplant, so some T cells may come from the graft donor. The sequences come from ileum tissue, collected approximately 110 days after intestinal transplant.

The CDR3 sequence: CASSGDRAYEQYF. DNA for the CDR3: TGTGCCAGCAGTGGGGACAGGGCCTACGAGCAGTACTTC. V usage is TRBV6-1 and J usage is TRBJ2-7; 9 positions agree with TRBD1. CDR3 length: 13 amino acids. Trimming cost V 4 bases and J 2 bases; bases outside gene matches: 0. From germline, CDR1 is MNHNS and CDR2 SASEGT.